Listed here are 28 T cell receptor beta chains from one sample, sequenced in a study of beta chain features in type 1 diabetes. Study findings and constraints: Among patients with Type 1 diabetes, TCRB CDR3s were moderately but significantly shorter in every one of the four CD4+ subsets.

For these TCRs, the target antigens are not known. Reverse transcription of all isolated RNA meant that expressed TCRB transcripts were sequenced. Only in-frame clones appear in the TCRdb table, and some are missing; sequencing was by immunoSEQ multiplex PCR. The profile shows about 340,000 clones, about 13% of them singletons. The sample comprised naive CD4+ T cells from blood. These receptors came from a woman under 30 with type 1 diabetes.

This chain connects TRBV30 to TRBJ1-1, with D perhaps matching TRBD1 (5 bases). V lost 1 base and J 6 bases, leaving 9 bases between the germline ends. CDR3 length: 12 amino acids. The germline gives CDR1 GTSNPN, CDR2 SVGIG (reference sequence). The CDR3 reads CAWSAGGAEAFF. The CDR3 bases are TGTGCCTGGAGTGCTGGAGGGGCTGAAGCTTTCTTT.

The CDR3 loop reads CASRTYARGGYTF. As DNA, the CDR3 is TGTGCCAGCCGGACGTACGCGCGGGGTGGCTACACCTTC. The rearrangement uses TRBV28 and TRBJ1-2; D not resolved. V lost 8 bases to trimming and J lost 7 bases, with 17 bases between them. The CDR3 is made up of 13 amino acids. Germline CDR1 and CDR2: MDHEN and SYDVKM.

The V gene is TRBV19, the J gene TRBJ2-1, with 14 bases fitting TRBD2. The V and J ends lost 1 base and 0 bases, in that order; junction bases with no gene match: 11. Germline CDR1 LNHDA, CDR2 SQIVND (reference sequence). The CDR3 has 21 amino acids. CDR3 residues: CASSIASLTSGRAHSYNEQFF. The CDR3 nucleotides read TGTGCCAGTAGTATAGCTTCCCTGACTAGCGGGAGGGCTCACTCCTACAATGAGCAGTTCTTC. Variable domain in full (rest from reference TRBV19 and TRBJ2-1): DGGITQSPKYLFRKEGQNVTLSCEQNLNHDAMYWYRQDPGQGLRLIYYSQIVNDFQKGDIAEGYSVSREKKESFPLTVTSAQKNPTAFYLCASSIASLTSGRAHSYNEQFFGPGTRLTVL.

This clone has just a few counts. V gene TRBV5-1 combines with J gene TRBJ2-1; TRBD2 matches 8 bases. Germline loops: CDR1 SGHRS, CDR2 YFSETQ. V lost 7 bases and J lost 5; bases outside the gene matches: 5. The CDR3 spans 13 residues. This CDR3 is CASRREAHNEQFF. The CDR3 DNA sequence: TGCGCCAGCCGGCGGGAGGCTCACAATGAGCAGTTCTTC.

This clone was detected a few times. This chain uses TRBV25-1 with TRBJ1-5; weak D call: TRBD1 (5 bases). Germline CDR1 reads MGHDK; CDR2 reads SYGVNS. V was clipped by 2 bases and J by 1 base, with 9 bases between them. The CDR3 runs to 15 residues. CDR3 in DNA: TGTGCCAGCAGTGAACAGGGCTACAGCAATCAGCCCCAGCATTTT. It is translated as CASSEQGYSNQPQHF.

This chain links TRBV9 with TRBJ2-2; D possibly corresponds to TRBD1 (5 bases). Germline V gives CDR1 SGDLS, CDR2 YYNGEE. The CDR3 is 15 amino acids. V gave up 4 bases and J gave up 6 bases, with 16 bases separating them. Here the CDR3 reads CASSSPRAKSGELFF. The CDR3 region has the DNA TGTGCCAGCAGCTCCCCCAGGGCTAAGTCCGGGGAGCTGTTTTTT. The full variable domain, in which reference TRBV9 and TRBJ2-2 provide the parts outside the CDR3, is DSGVTQTPKHLITATGQRVTLRCSPRSGDLSVYWYQQSLDQGLQFLIQYYNGEERAKGNILERFSAQQFPDLHSELNLSSLELGDSALYFCASSSPRAKSGELFFGEGSRLTVL.

Only a few counts were recorded for this clone. This sequence joins TRBV28 and TRBJ2-7, with D possibly TRBD1 on 6 matching bases. The V end lost 1 base, the J end lost 3 bases, and 16 bases lay between the germline ends. Germline V CDR1 and CDR2: MDHEN, SYDVKM. The CDR3 is made up of 16 amino acids. The chain's CDR3 is CASSLFSGQGYYEQYF. CDR3 DNA: TGTGCCAGCAGTTTATTCTCAGGGCAGGGGTACTACGAGCAGTACTTC.

This clone showed up just a few times. The chain combines TRBV4-1 with TRBJ2-7; TRBD1 agrees at 9 bases. With 1 base clipped from V and 2 bases from J, the junction kept 12 bases outside the gene matches. The germline gives CDR1 MGHRA, CDR2 YSYEKL. The CDR3 runs to 18 residues. The CDR3 sequence is CASSQVFPRDRVTYEQYF. CDR3 in DNA: TGCGCCAGCAGCCAAGTGTTTCCCCGGGACAGGGTGACCTACGAGCAGTACTTC.

There are a few counts of this clone. This chain uses TRBV18 with TRBJ2-3; 13 bases agree with TRBD2. The CDR3 is made up of 16 amino acids. Germline-derived CDR1 and CDR2 are KGHSH and LQKENI. Germline trimming cut 3 bases from V and 5 bases from J; bases unmatched to any gene: 5. The CDR3: CASSPGLAGAIDTQYF. The CDR3 DNA reads TGTGCCAGCTCACCCGGACTAGCGGGAGCGATAGATACGCAGTATTTT.

This sequence joins TRBV7-8 and TRBJ2-1, with D perhaps TRBD2 (5 bases). Trimming took 5 bases from V and 10 from J, leaving 15 bases between them. The CDR3 loop spans 13 amino acids. Germline V gene data show CDR1 as SGHVS and CDR2 as FQNEAQ. In DNA, the CDR3 is TGTGCCAGCAGCCCCACGGGCCGGGGAGAGCAGTTCTTC. Encoded protein: CASSPTGRGEQFF.

This clone occurred a few times. The chain uses TRBV2 and TRBJ2-1; 9 nucleotides match TRBD2. J was trimmed by 7 bases and V by 6 bases; bases with no gene match: 4. The germline V gene encodes CDR1 SNHLY and CDR2 FYNNEI. The CDR3 runs 13 residues. The CDR3 bases are TGTGCCAGCAGGCGGGGGGGGTCGAATGAGCAGTTCTTC. This sequence encodes CASRRGGSNEQFF.

J is TRBJ2-1 and V is TRBV25-1; D perhaps matches TRBD1 (5 bases). Germline CDR1 and CDR2: MGHDK and SYGVNS. V was cut by 6 bases and J by 4 bases, with 19 bases left in between. This CDR3 is 16 amino acids long. In DNA form, the CDR3 reads TGTGCCAGCAGCTCAAATTGGGGCCGGGTTTACAATGAGCAGTTCTTC. Protein sequence: CASSSNWGRVYNEQFF.

V is TRBV10-3 and J is TRBJ1-2, with 7 bases identical to TRBD1. CDR3 length equals 16 residues. The junction had 14 bases not matched to a gene; V was cut back by 5 bases and J by 5 bases. Germline CDR1 and CDR2: ENHRY and SYGVKD. CDR3 in amino acids: CAISNLMTGNKYGYTF. DNA for the CDR3: TGTGCCATCAGTAACCTGATGACAGGGAATAAATATGGCTACACCTTC.

This chain joins TRBV27 and TRBJ2-7, with 10 bases aligning to TRBD2. The germline CDR1 and CDR2 sequences are MNHEY and SMNVEV (reference sequence). The CDR3 has 16 residues. The V and J ends lost 7 bases and 5 bases, in that order; junction bases with no gene match: 14. The CDR3: CASTMTRSSGRDEQYF. The DNA of the CDR3 is TGTGCCAGCACAATGACCCGTTCTAGCGGGAGAGACGAGCAGTACTTC.

The gene calls are TRBV7-8 and TRBJ2-1; D unclear. Trimming pared 5 bases from V and 7 bases from J, leaving 6 bases between. CDR1 and CDR2 from the germline V gene are SGHVS and FQNEAQ. The CDR3 is made up of 11 amino acids. In nucleotides, the CDR3 is TGTGCCAGCAGCCCCATGAATGAGCAGTTCTTC. It encodes CASSPMNEQFF.

The chain has TRBV19 and TRBJ2-1; tentative D call: TRBD2 (6 bases). V lost 3 bases and J 0 bases, leaving 18 bases between the germline ends. Germline V CDR1 and CDR2: LNHDA, SQIVND (reference sequence). The CDR3 runs 18 residues. The CDR3 sequence: CASSIAPGAKSSYNEQFF. Here the CDR3 DNA reads TGTGCCAGTAGTATCGCTCCGGGAGCGAAGAGCTCCTACAATGAGCAGTTCTTC.

The V gene is TRBV4-1, the J gene TRBJ2-2; TRBD1 matches at 8 bases. J was trimmed by 2 bases and V by 4 bases; bases with no gene match: 6. Germline CDR1 MGHRA, CDR2 YSYEKL. CDR3 length: 16 residues. The CDR3 loop is CASSPRTGRNTGELFF. The CDR3 coding sequence is TGCGCCAGCAGCCCCCGGACAGGGAGAAACACCGGGGAGCTGTTTTTT.

In this sample, this clone turned up a few times. The chain employs TRBV11-2 and TRBJ2-7, with TRBD1 matching over 10 bases. V lost 0 bases, J lost 9 bases, and 5 bases stayed unmatched. The CDR3 has 14 residues. In germline, CDR1 is SGHAT, CDR2 FQNNGV. The CDR3 DNA reads TGTGCCAGCAGCTTAGAGAGGACAGGGGGACTGCAGTACGTC. It specifies CASSLERTGGLQYV.

The chain employs TRBV2 and TRBJ2-1; D call uncertain. Germline values: CDR1 SNHLY, CDR2 FYNNEI. This CDR3 spans 15 amino acids. V was cut by 4 bases and J by 2 bases, with 12 bases left in between. The CDR3, as DNA: TGTGCCAGCAGTGGACTGAGGAGCACCTACAATGAGCAGTTCTTC. Amino acid sequence: CASSGLRSTYNEQFF.

This clone has just a few counts. V gene TRBV7-2 combines with J gene TRBJ1-4, with a weak D call TRBD1 (6 bases). The germline V gene has CDR1 SGHTA and CDR2 FQGNSA. This CDR3 spans 15 amino acids. V lost 5 bases and J lost 6, with 16 bases in between. The CDR3 DNA sequence: TGTGCCAGCAGCCCCGGGGGGGGGCGGGATGAAAAACTGTTTTTT. It translates to CASSPGGGRDEKLFF.

CDR3 amino acids: CASSPTGYGYTF. CDR3 nucleotides: TGTGCCAGCAGCCCGACGGGCTATGGCTACACCTTC. The chain recombines TRBV11-1 with TRBJ1-2, with no clear D. V lost 5 bases and J 4 bases, leaving 8 bases between the germline ends. The CDR3 is made up of 12 amino acids. CDR1 is SGHAT and CDR2 is FQDESV in the germline V gene (reference sequence).

This clone was counted a few times. This chain joins TRBV30 and TRBJ1-5; D not certain. Germline V CDR1 and CDR2: GTSNPN, SVGIG (reference sequence). V was clipped by 2 bases and J by 0 bases, with 5 bases between them. This CDR3 region has 13 residues. The CDR3 coding sequence is TGTGCCTGGAGTACAGATAGCAATCAGCCCCAGCATTTT. It yields the protein CAWSTDSNQPQHF. The full variable domain, in which reference TRBV30 and TRBJ1-5 provide the parts outside the CDR3, is SQTIHQWPATLVQPVGSPLSLECTVEGTSNPNLYWYRQAAGRGLQLLFYSVGIGQISSEVPQNLSASRPQDRQFILSSKKLLLSDSGFYLCAWSTDSNQPQHFGDGTRLSIL.

CDR3 in DNA: TGTGCCAGCAGCCGACAGGCTAGCACAGATACGCAGTATTTT. Protein: CASSRQASTDTQYF. The chain carries TRBV7-9 and TRBJ2-3; possible D gene TRBD1, 6 bases. CDR1 is SEHNR, CDR2 FQNEAQ, per germline (reference sequence). Trimming cost V 5 bases and J 0 bases, with 9 bases left between them. The CDR3 has 14 residues.

The chain links TRBV5-1 to TRBJ1-1, with D perhaps TRBD1 (5 bases). V gave up 3 bases and J gave up 0 bases, with 15 bases separating them. This CDR3 has 16 amino acids. Germline CDR1 is SGHRS and CDR2 is YFSETQ. Here the CDR3 reads CASSSYGGSLNTEAFF. The CDR3 DNA sequence: TGCGCCAGCAGCTCTTATGGGGGGAGCTTGAACACTGAAGCTTTCTTT.

The rearrangement uses TRBV28 and TRBJ2-1; 11 bases align to TRBD1. Germline V gene sequence: CDR1 MDHEN, CDR2 SYDVKM. This CDR3 is 15 amino acids long. J gave up 6 bases and V 5 bases, and 6 bases lay outside the gene matches. The CDR3 spells CASSVPGQGVNEQFF. CDR3 nucleotides: TGTGCCAGCAGTGTACCGGGACAGGGGGTCAATGAGCAGTTCTTC.

The chain has TRBV5-4 and TRBJ2-1; TRBD2 matches 10 bases. Germline V gene data show CDR1 as SGHNT and CDR2 as YYREEE (reference sequence). The trim removed 3 bases at V and 5 bases at J, leaving 11 bases unmatched. This CDR3 has 17 amino acids. The CDR3 spells CASSSPGLAIRNNEQFF. CDR3 DNA sequence: TGTGCCAGCAGCTCACCGGGACTAGCGATAAGGAACAATGAGCAGTTCTTC.

The CDR3 nucleotides read TGTGCCACCAGCAGAGTCAGGGGGCACTCTACCTACGAGCAGTACTTC. Translating gives CATSRVRGHSTYEQYF. The chain joins TRBV15 to TRBJ2-7; 8 nucleotides line up with TRBD1. The CDR3 contains 16 residues. V dropped 1 base and J dropped 2; count of bases not matched to a gene: 7. The germline CDR1 and CDR2 sequences are LNHNV and YYDKDF (reference sequence).

The rearrangement joins TRBV11-2 to TRBJ2-1; maybe TRBD2 (5 bases). Germline CDR1 and CDR2: SGHAT and FQNNGV. V gave up 5 bases and J gave up 8 bases, with 13 bases separating them. The CDR3 sequence is 13 residues long. CDR3 loop: CASSKGAFDEQFF. Written as DNA, the CDR3 is TGTGCCAGCAGCAAGGGAGCTTTCGATGAGCAGTTCTTC. Based on the CDR3 plus reference TRBV11-2 and TRBJ2-1, the full variable domain is EAGVAQSPRYKIIEKRQSVAFWCNPISGHATLYWYQQILGQGPKLLIQFQNNGVVDDSQLPKDRFSAERLKGVDSTLKIQPAKLEDSAVYLCASSKGAFDEQFFGPGTRLTVL.